This T cell receptor (beta chain) stems from a study of cytomegalovirus exposure and HLA in healthy donors. Study-wide results and caveats: Sequencing likely produced, as an artifact, a cluster of highly shared sequence variants. A missense variant in DCLRE1C was later tied to TCR beta V- and J-gene trimming. Analyzed later, most CMV-associated TCR beta chains appeared HLA-restricted. Earlier analysis looked at TCR beta V segments, and most were productive about 90% or about 30% of the time.

The PCR contained 60 Vbeta and 13 Jbeta primers. TCRdb keeps only in-frame clones here, not all; method: immunoSEQ multiplex PCR. The sample carries about 150,000 clones, about four fifths recorded once. Germline V lookup: CDR1 MGHDK, CDR2 SYGVNS. The CDR3 loop spans 16 amino acids. Trimming cost V 5 bases and J 2 bases, with 19 bases left between them. About this clone itself: The target antigen is unknown.

This TCR derives from a middle-aged man in good health and CMV-seropositive. V and J are TRBV25-1 and TRBJ2-7; TRBD1 is a possible D gene (6 bases). The material sequenced was PBMCs. The CDR3 DNA reads as TGTGCCAGCAGTCAATTTGGGGGCCGAGGGCCCTACGAGCAGTACTTC. Protein product: CASSQFGGRGPYEQYF.